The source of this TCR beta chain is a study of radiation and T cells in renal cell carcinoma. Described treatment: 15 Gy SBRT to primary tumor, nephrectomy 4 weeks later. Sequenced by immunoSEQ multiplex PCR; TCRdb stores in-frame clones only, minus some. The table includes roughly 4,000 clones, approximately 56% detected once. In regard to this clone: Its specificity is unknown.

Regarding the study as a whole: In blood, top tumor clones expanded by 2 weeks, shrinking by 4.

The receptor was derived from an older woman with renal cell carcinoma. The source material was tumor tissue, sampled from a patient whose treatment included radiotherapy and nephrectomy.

Here the CDR3 DNA reads TGTGCCAGCAGTTCGATGACAGGGGCAAGGGGTGAAGCTTTCTTT. Its protein is CASSSMTGARGEAFF. The genes are TRBV27 and TRBJ1-1, with 8 bases aligning to TRBD1. Unmatched junction bases numbered 11, after V lost 4 bases and J lost 7 bases. Germline CDR1 MNHEY, CDR2 SMNVEV (reference sequence). The CDR3 runs 15 residues.